These 29 T cell receptor beta chains came from one sample sequenced in a study of blood T cell repertoires in COVID-19. The repertoire was sequenced with immunoSEQ multiplex PCR; TCRdb's copy has only in-frame clones and lacks some. The sample consists of hundreds of thousands of clones, roughly 89% of them appearing once. Sequenced: peripheral blood. All receptors derive from a woman aged 25 to 45 with acute or convalescent COVID-19.

The rearrangement links TRBV7-8 to TRBJ1-4, with TRBD1 matching over 8 bases. Germline CDR1 reads SGHVS; CDR2 reads FQNEAQ. J gave up 6 bases and V 4 bases, and 4 bases lay outside the gene matches. The CDR3 has 14 residues. In DNA, the CDR3 is TGTGCCAGCAGCTCCGCAGGGGGCCATGAAAAACTGTTTTTT. Translating it yields CASSSAGGHEKLFF.

This sequence joins TRBV29-1 and TRBJ2-7; tentatively, D is TRBD1 (6 bases). Germline V CDR1 and CDR2: SQVTM, ANQGSEA. This CDR3 is 15 amino acids long. Trimming removed 4 bases at V and 5 bases at J, with 21 bases between. CDR3 region: CSVVPTSGVGDEQYF. CDR3 DNA sequence: TGCAGCGTTGTCCCGACGTCAGGGGTGGGGGACGAGCAGTACTTC.

CDR3 nucleotide sequence: TGTGCCAGCAGCCCGGTTTTGCGGGAGCAGTTCTTC. Translated, it gives CASSPVLREQFF. The J gene is TRBJ2-1, the V gene TRBV7-9; no reliable D call. V dropped 5 bases and J dropped 10 bases, with 12 bases sitting between them. This CDR3 contains 12 residues. Germline loops: CDR1 SEHNR, CDR2 FQNEAQ (reference sequence).

The chain links TRBV19 to TRBJ2-7, with 7 positions matching TRBD2. Trimming removed 4 bases from V and 7 bases from J; junction bases left unmatched: 10. The CDR3 sequence is 14 residues long. CDR1 is LNHDA, CDR2 SQIVND, per germline (reference sequence). The CDR3 nucleotides are TGTGCCAGTAGTAGCGCTAGATTGGGAGGGGAGCAGTACTTC. Protein sequence: CASSSARLGGEQYF.

V and J are TRBV7-3 and TRBJ2-2; 7 nucleotides align to TRBD1. The V and J ends lost 4 bases and 5 bases, in that order; junction bases with no gene match: 16. Germline V gene data show CDR1 as SGHTA and CDR2 as FQGTGA. The length of the CDR3 is 18 residues. The CDR3 DNA sequence: TGTGCCAGCAGCTCTCCCGGGACAGAGGGATCGGGGACCGGGGAGCTGTTTTTT. Its protein is CASSSPGTEGSGTGELFF.

This sequence joins TRBV6-1 and TRBJ2-2; 13 bases map to TRBD2. CDR3 size: 21 residues. In germline, CDR1 is MNHNS, CDR2 SASEGT. V lost 0 bases to trimming and J lost 1 base; unmatched junction nucleotides: 11. The chain's CDR3 is CASSEAPVGLAGELNTGELFF. For the CDR3, the DNA is TGTGCCAGCAGTGAAGCACCCGTCGGACTAGCGGGGGAGCTGAACACCGGGGAGCTGTTTTTT.

This sequence joins TRBV11-3 and TRBJ1-1; tentatively, D is TRBD1 (6 bases). Germline CDR1 and CDR2: SGHNT and YENEEA. V gave up 3 bases and J gave up 2 bases, with 10 bases separating them. The CDR3 sequence is 14 residues long. Here the CDR3 reads CASSFSGDNTEAFF. CDR3 sequence (DNA): TGTGCCAGCAGCTTCTCAGGGGATAACACTGAAGCTTTCTTT.

Here the CDR3 reads CASSPDRVTNYGYTF. In DNA, the CDR3 is TGTGCCAGCAGTCCGGACAGGGTCACTAACTATGGCTACACCTTC. The V and J genes are TRBV25-1 and TRBJ1-2, with 8 nucleotides matching TRBD1. The CDR3 runs 15 residues. J was trimmed by 0 bases and V by 5 bases; bases with no gene match: 5. Germline V lookup: CDR1 MGHDK, CDR2 SYGVNS.

In this sample, this clone turned up a few times. The V gene is TRBV7-8, the J gene TRBJ1-6; 7 bases agree with TRBD1. Germline CDR1 reads SGHVS; CDR2 reads FQNEAQ. Losses at the gene ends were 5 bases for V and 5 bases for J; bases not matched to a gene: 12. The CDR3 covers 17 residues. In nucleotides, the CDR3 is TGTGCCAGCAGCAAGCGGAACAGGGGTGTAAATAATTCACCCCTCCACTTT. Translated, it gives CASSKRNRGVNNSPLHF.

The V gene is TRBV4-1, the J gene TRBJ1-6; 12 nucleotides align to TRBD1. Germline CDR1 MGHRA, CDR2 YSYEKL. This CDR3 spans 21 amino acids. V lost 0 bases and J lost 1; bases outside the gene matches: 10. The CDR3 region is CASSQDPLGGQGASYNSPLHF. The CDR3, as DNA: TGCGCCAGCAGCCAAGACCCCCTCGGGGGACAGGGGGCATCCTATAATTCACCCCTCCACTTT.

The chain joins TRBV9 to TRBJ2-1; a weak D match, TRBD2 (6 bases). The V gene's germline CDR1 is SGDLS and CDR2 YYNGEE. This CDR3 spans 16 amino acids. V was clipped by 3 bases and J by 5 bases, with 18 bases between them. CDR3 sequence (DNA): TGTGCCAGCAGCGCCCAGACTAGTCGACCGGACAATGAGCAGTTCTTC. Its protein product is CASSAQTSRPDNEQFF.

This clone came up once. J is TRBJ2-3 and V is TRBV13; weak D call: TRBD2 (7 bases). The germline gives CDR1 PRHDT, CDR2 FYEKMQ (reference sequence). The CDR3 is 16 amino acids. Trimming stripped 5 bases from V and 3 bases from J, with 18 bases between. In nucleotides, the CDR3 is TGTGCCAGCAGCCGCGGGGAGGGGGGTCTTACAGATACGCAGTATTTT. Translation gives CASSRGEGGLTDTQYF.

This rearrangement joins TRBV27 to TRBJ2-5; tentative D call: TRBD2 (7 bases). The V gene's germline CDR1 is MNHEY and CDR2 SMNVEV (reference sequence). CDR3 length: 14 residues. Trimming took 5 bases from V and 5 from J, leaving 15 bases between them. The CDR3 loop reads CASSLGGASETQYF. CDR3 DNA: TGTGCCAGCAGTCTGGGGGGGGCGAGTGAGACCCAGTACTTC.

This clone occurred many times. The V and J genes are TRBV5-1 and TRBJ1-4; 7 bases align to TRBD1. After removal of 4 bases from V and 5 bases from J, the junction contained 5 bases not matched to a gene. Germline V lookup: CDR1 SGHRS, CDR2 YFSETQ. This CDR3 has 14 residues. The CDR3 reads CASSMGQKNEKLFF. CDR3 bases: TGCGCCAGCAGCATGGGACAGAAGAATGAAAAACTGTTTTTT.

The V call is TRBV9, the J call TRBJ1-2; TRBD1 agrees at 8 bases. The CDR3 has 15 residues. J gave up 0 bases and V 1 base, and 2 bases lay outside the gene matches. CDR1 is SGDLS and CDR2 is YYNGEE in the germline V gene. The CDR3 sequence: CASSVWGQANYGYTF. The CDR3 DNA follows: TGTGCCAGCAGCGTATGGGGACAGGCTAACTATGGCTACACCTTC.

The CDR3 nucleotides are TGTGCCAGCAGTACCAGGGGTGGGCTGAATCAGCCCCAGCATTTT. Its translation: CASSTRGGLNQPQHF. The genes are TRBV2 and TRBJ1-5; D perhaps matches TRBD1 (6 bases). The CDR3 is made up of 15 amino acids. Trimming took 5 bases from V and 4 from J, leaving 15 bases between them. From germline, CDR1 is SNHLY and CDR2 FYNNEI. The full variable domain, its missing parts supplied by reference TRBV2 and TRBJ1-5, is EPEVTQTPSHQVTQMGQEVILRCVPISNHLYFYWYRQILGQKVEFLVSFYNNEISEKSEIFDDQFSVERPDGSNFTLKIRSTKLEDSAMYFCASSTRGGLNQPQHFGDGTRLSIL.

The chain employs TRBV3-1 (or the pseudogene TRBV3-2) and TRBJ2-2; D is ambiguous. Trimming stripped 2 bases from V and 0 bases from J, with 7 bases between. The germline V gene has CDR1 LGHDT and CDR2 YNNKEL (reference sequence). The CDR3 has 15 amino acids. The CDR3 loop is CASSQSSANTGELFF. CDR3 nucleotide sequence: TGTGCCAGCAGCCAAAGTTCGGCGAACACCGGGGAGCTGTTTTTT.

The chain uses TRBV28 and TRBJ1-5; tentatively, D is TRBD1 (5 bases). The V and J ends lost 6 bases and 6 bases respectively, with 21 bases between them. CDR3 size: 16 residues. Per the germline V gene, CDR1 is MDHEN and CDR2 is SYDVKM. The CDR3 nucleotides read TGTGCCAGCAGCCTGGGGGGTAGGGGCGTGGGTCAGCCCCAGCATTTT. It codes for CASSLGGRGVGQPQHF.

V usage is TRBV5-1 and J usage is TRBJ2-3; 11 nucleotides match TRBD2. Germline trimming cut 1 base from V and 6 bases from J; bases unmatched to any gene: 4. CDR1 and CDR2 from the germline V gene are SGHRS and YFSETQ. This CDR3 region has 15 residues. The DNA for the CDR3 is TGCGCCAGCAGCTTGTTACTAGCGGGGGTGGATACGCAGTATTTT. This sequence encodes CASSLLLAGVDTQYF.

V is TRBV7-6 and J is TRBJ1-2, with 12 bases lining up with TRBD1. The length of the CDR3 is 15 residues. V gave up 5 bases and J gave up 8 bases; unmatched junction bases: 9. The germline CDR1 and CDR2 sequences are SGHVS and FNYEAQ. This chain's CDR3 is CASSRGPGQGAGYTF. In DNA form, the CDR3 reads TGTGCCAGCAGCCGAGGGCCGGGACAGGGGGCCGGCTACACCTTC.

The genes are TRBV2 and TRBJ2-7; D not certain. This CDR3 has 13 residues. CDR1 and CDR2 (germline): SNHLY, FYNNEI. Trimming took 7 bases from V and 3 from J, leaving 13 bases between them. This chain's CDR3 is CASMMVPGYEQYF. The CDR3 bases are TGTGCCAGCATGATGGTTCCCGGCTACGAGCAGTACTTC.

The chain links TRBV3-1 (or the pseudogene TRBV3-2) to TRBJ1-1; 8 nucleotides match TRBD1. The CDR3 loop spans 15 amino acids. The germline V gene encodes CDR1 LGHDT and CDR2 YNNKEL (reference sequence). V shed 2 bases, J shed 10 bases, and the junction held 12 bases outside the gene matches. The CDR3 is CASSQSGGYYGRAFF. The CDR3 nucleotides read TGTGCCAGCAGCCAATCAGGGGGCTATTATGGGCGAGCTTTCTTT.

V is TRBV29-1 and J is TRBJ2-3, with 10 positions matching TRBD2. The CDR3 loop spans 15 amino acids. CDR1 is SQVTM and CDR2 is ANQGSEA in the germline V gene. The V and J ends lost 5 bases and 0 bases, in that order; junction bases with no gene match: 5. The chain's CDR3 is CSVSSGGVSTDTQYF. The CDR3 nucleotides are TGCAGCGTTTCTAGCGGGGGAGTTAGCACAGATACGCAGTATTTT.

The CDR3 DNA reads TGTGCCAGCAGTTACTCGGGGACTAGCGGGGCAGATACGCAGTATTTT. Translation gives CASSYSGTSGADTQYF. V usage is TRBV6-5 and J usage is TRBJ2-3; 13 bases agree with TRBD2. The CDR3 sequence is 16 residues long. The germline V gene has CDR1 MNHEY and CDR2 SVGAGI. J lost 4 bases, V lost 0 bases, and 1 base had no gene match.

The chain employs TRBV3-1 (or the pseudogene TRBV3-2) and TRBJ2-5; D is undetermined. The CDR3 sequence is 13 residues long. Germline CDR1 reads LGHDT; CDR2 reads YNNKEL (reference sequence). With 8 bases removed from V and 2 bases from J, the gap between germline ends came to 12 bases. Written as DNA, the CDR3 is TGTGCCAGCGGTTACCCTACTCAAGAGACCCAGTACTTC. This sequence encodes CASGYPTQETQYF.

The chain is built from TRBV5-8 and TRBJ2-2; TRBD1 agrees at 10 bases. CDR1 is SGHTS and CDR2 is YDEGEE in the germline V gene. Trimming took 4 bases from V and 5 from J; bases not matched to a gene: 8. This CDR3 spans 16 amino acids. The CDR3 reads CASSPRQGARTGELFF. CDR3 sequence (DNA): TGTGCCAGCAGCCCGCGACAGGGGGCGCGAACCGGGGAGCTGTTTTTT.

The chain employs TRBV18 and TRBJ1-1; TRBD1 might be the D (6 bases). Germline V gives CDR1 KGHSH, CDR2 LQKENI. Trimming shortened V by 6 bases and J by 6 bases, and 14 bases separated the two germline ends. This CDR3 has 13 amino acids. Here the CDR3 reads CASSSGQFPEAFF. CDR3 nucleotide sequence: TGTGCCAGCTCGTCAGGACAGTTTCCTGAAGCTTTCTTT.

The rearrangement uses TRBV7-9 and TRBJ1-4; no clear D. This CDR3 region has 14 residues. From germline, CDR1 is SEHNR and CDR2 FQNEAQ (reference sequence). Trimming removed 2 bases at V and 4 bases at J, with 8 bases between. DNA for the CDR3: TGTGCCAGCAGCTTATACGGGATTAATGAAAAACTGTTTTTT. It yields the protein CASSLYGINEKLFF.

V and J are TRBV7-9 and TRBJ2-3; D possibly corresponds to TRBD2 (6 bases). V gave up 7 bases and J gave up 1 base, with 15 bases separating them. The CDR3 length is 15 residues. The germline gives CDR1 SEHNR, CDR2 FQNEAQ (reference sequence). For the CDR3, the DNA is TGTGCCAGCACGACCCGGGACTTACGCACAGATACGCAGTATTTT. Translating it yields CASTTRDLRTDTQYF.